What follows are 27 T cell receptor beta chains derived from one specimen sequenced in a study of human versus mouse CDR3 diversity and MHC coevolution. The table came from immunoSEQ multiplex PCR; TCRdb's copy has only in-frame clones and leaves some out. This sample yields about 81,000 clones, of which over 85% are seen a single time; roughly 1.3% belongs to the top ten. The sequenced sample consisted of naive CD4+ T cells from blood. Indicated subset: CD45RO-negative CD62L-positive naive CD4 T cells. These receptor sequences come from a person aged 25 to 75 in good health.

The rearrangement uses TRBV25-1 and TRBJ1-2; 9 nucleotides align to TRBD1. Germline assignment: CDR1 MGHDK and CDR2 SYGVNS. The CDR3 is 15 residues long. With V trimmed by 4 bases and J by 3 bases, 6 bases remained unmatched. The CDR3 loop reads CASSGPGQGDYGYTF. As DNA, the CDR3 is TGTGCCAGCAGTGGACCGGGACAGGGAGACTATGGCTACACCTTC.

Here the CDR3 reads CASKLAGGREQYF. CDR3 DNA sequence: TGTGCCAGTAAACTAGCGGGGGGGCGCGAGCAGTACTTC. The V and J genes are TRBV19 and TRBJ2-7; TRBD2 matches 13 bases. Trimming removed 7 bases from V and 6 bases from J; junction bases left unmatched: 3. CDR1 and CDR2 (germline): LNHDA, SQIVND (reference sequence). CDR3 size: 13 residues.

This rearrangement joins TRBV18 to TRBJ1-1, with 10 bases aligning to TRBD1. V dropped 5 bases and J dropped 5; count of bases not matched to a gene: 5. Per the germline V gene, CDR1 is KGHSH and CDR2 is LQKENI. The CDR3 sequence is 14 residues long. CDR3 residues: CASSGDRGKTEAFF. In DNA, the CDR3 is TGTGCCAGCTCAGGGGACAGGGGAAAGACTGAAGCTTTCTTT. Complete variable domain (other parts from reference TRBV18 and TRBJ1-1): NAGVMQNPRHLVRRRGQEARLRCSPMKGHSHVYWYRQLPEEGLKFMVYLQKENIIDESGMPKERFSAEFPKEGPSILRIQQVVRGDSAAYFCASSGDRGKTEAFFGQGTRLTVV.

V and J are TRBV5-4 and TRBJ1-5; 8 bases are shared with TRBD1. The V and J ends lost 2 bases and 0 bases, in that order; junction bases with no gene match: 7. CDR1 and CDR2 (germline): SGHNT, YYREEE (reference sequence). The CDR3 runs to 17 residues. CDR3 loop: CASSFRTGPNSNQPQHF. For the CDR3, the DNA is TGTGCCAGCAGCTTTCGGACAGGGCCTAATAGCAATCAGCCCCAGCATTTT.

V gene TRBV6-1 combines with J gene TRBJ1-5; unclear D gene. The CDR3 sequence is 15 residues long. Per the germline V gene, CDR1 is MNHNS and CDR2 is SASEGT. V gave up 1 base and J gave up 3 bases, with 10 bases separating them. Here the CDR3 reads CASSEDGHINQPQHF. CDR3 coding DNA: TGTGCCAGCAGTGAAGATGGGCATATCAATCAGCCCCAGCATTTT.

This chain connects TRBV7-9 to TRBJ1-2; no clear D gene. The CDR3 is 14 amino acids. Trimming pared 6 bases from V and 4 bases from J, leaving 15 bases between. Germline V lookup: CDR1 SEHNR, CDR2 FQNEAQ (reference sequence). CDR3 region: CASSTYSWAYGYTF. The DNA for the CDR3 is TGTGCCAGCAGTACATACAGTTGGGCCTATGGCTACACCTTC.

The genes are TRBV9 and TRBJ2-1, with a weak D call TRBD1 (5 bases). The germline V and J ends were trimmed by 3 bases and 2 bases, with 12 bases remaining between them. The CDR3 has 15 residues. Germline CDR1 is SGDLS and CDR2 is YYNGEE. CDR3 loop: CASSETGGPYNEQFF. The CDR3 DNA follows: TGTGCCAGCAGCGAAACAGGCGGTCCCTACAATGAGCAGTTCTTC.

The chain carries TRBV19 and TRBJ1-2; weak D call: TRBD1 (5 bases). The CDR3 is 14 amino acids. V gave up 4 bases and J gave up 8 bases, with 17 bases separating them. Germline CDR1 is LNHDA and CDR2 is SQIVND (reference sequence). Here the CDR3 DNA reads TGTGCCAGTAGTACGCCGACAGCCTCCCTGGGCTACACCTTC. Translated, it gives CASSTPTASLGYTF.

The chain has TRBV5-1 and TRBJ2-7; D is ambiguous. The CDR3 is 16 residues long. V was cut by 0 bases and J by 5 bases, with 18 bases left in between. CDR1 and CDR2 from the germline V gene are SGHRS and YFSETQ. The CDR3 nucleotides read TGCGCCAGCAGCTTGGGAGTAGGAAGCGCTGTCAACGAGCAGTACTTC. Its translation: CASSLGVGSAVNEQYF.

V usage is TRBV5-8 and J usage is TRBJ1-1; 8 bases agree with TRBD1. From germline, CDR1 is SGHTS and CDR2 YDEGEE. V shed 4 bases, J shed 0 bases, and the junction held 11 bases outside the gene matches. The CDR3 is 17 amino acids. As DNA, the CDR3 is TGTGCCAGCAGCATGGACAGGGCATGGACCATGAACACTGAAGCTTTCTTT. It is translated as CASSMDRAWTMNTEAFF.

This sequence joins TRBV11-2 and TRBJ2-1; 13 bases are a match to TRBD2. J gave up 5 bases and V 5 bases, and 6 bases lay outside the gene matches. CDR3 length equals 16 residues. The germline gives CDR1 SGHAT, CDR2 FQNNGV. The CDR3 nucleotides are TGTGCCAGCAGCGGCAGGACTAGCGGGGGAGACAATGAGCAGTTCTTC. This translates into CASSGRTSGGDNEQFF.

The V and J genes are TRBV11-2 and TRBJ2-7; TRBD1 aligns across 8 bases. The CDR3 length is 14 residues. J was trimmed by 3 bases and V by 1 base; bases with no gene match: 2. Germline lookup yields CDR1 SGHAT and CDR2 FQNNGV. CDR3 protein: CASSLVQGGYEQYF. CDR3 nucleotide sequence: TGTGCCAGCAGCTTAGTACAGGGGGGCTACGAGCAGTACTTC.

The genes are TRBV7-8 and TRBJ2-3, with 8 bases matching TRBD1. J lost 4 bases, V lost 5 bases, and 8 bases had no gene match. Germline V gene sequence: CDR1 SGHVS, CDR2 FQNEAQ. The CDR3 is 15 residues long. DNA of the CDR3: TGTGCCAGCAGCCCTCGGGACAGGTTTTCAGATACGCAGTATTTT. Its protein product is CASSPRDRFSDTQYF.

The chain is built from TRBV9 and TRBJ2-1, with 10 bases matching TRBD2. Germline CDR1 is SGDLS and CDR2 is YYNGEE. Trimming removed 0 bases from V and 7 bases from J; junction bases left unmatched: 7. The CDR3 covers 16 residues. The CDR3 DNA sequence: TGTGCCAGCAGCGTAGGTGGTCTAGCGGGAGATAATGAGCAGTTCTTC. Its translation: CASSVGGLAGDNEQFF.

The chain couples TRBV5-1 to TRBJ1-1; 8 nucleotides match TRBD1. The CDR3 extends over 17 amino acids. Germline V gene sequence: CDR1 SGHRS, CDR2 YFSETQ. The V segment lost 4 bases and the J segment 2 bases; nucleotides outside the gene matches: 13. The CDR3 here is CASSLDRGFDLNTEAFF. In DNA, the CDR3 is TGCGCCAGCAGCCTAGACAGGGGATTCGACTTAAACACTGAAGCTTTCTTT.

V is TRBV6-5 and J is TRBJ2-3; D is uncertain. Germline loops: CDR1 MNHEY, CDR2 SVGAGI. Trimming removed 2 bases at V and 0 bases at J, with 3 bases between. The CDR3 covers 13 residues. The CDR3 DNA reads TGTGCCAGCAGTTACCGGAGCACAGATACGCAGTATTTT. Its protein product is CASSYRSTDTQYF.

The V call is TRBV6-5, the J call TRBJ1-3, with D unresolved. Looked up from germline, CDR1 is MNHEY and CDR2 is SVGAGI. There are 13 residues in the CDR3. The germline V and J ends were trimmed by 0 bases and 7 bases, with 7 bases remaining between them. The CDR3 loop is CASSYSGRNTIYF. In DNA, the CDR3 is TGTGCCAGCAGTTACTCGGGGAGGAACACCATATATTTT.

This chain connects TRBV5-1 to TRBJ2-3; 9 bases match TRBD2. Trimming at V came to 4 bases and at J to 4 bases, leaving 7 bases not matched to a gene. The CDR3 extends over 15 amino acids. CDR1 SGHRS and CDR2 YFSETQ come from the germline V gene. In nucleotides, the CDR3 is TGCGCCAGCAGCACCGGGCTAGCGGGGTCAGATACGCAGTATTTT. This translates into CASSTGLAGSDTQYF. The complete variable domain, with remaining parts taken from reference TRBV5-1 and TRBJ2-3, reads KAGVTQTPRYLIKTRGQQVTLSCSPISGHRSVSWYQQTPGQGLQFLFEYFSETQRNKGNFPGRFSGRQFSNSRSEMNVSTLELGDSALYLCASSTGLAGSDTQYFGPGTRLTVL.

The chain is built from TRBV6-6 and TRBJ2-6; no clear D gene. V was pared by 6 bases and J by 1 base, with 10 bases between. CDR3 length: 15 residues. Germline V gives CDR1 MNHNY, CDR2 SVGAGI (reference sequence). The CDR3 sequence: CASRVPTSGANVLTF. The CDR3 nucleotides are TGTGCCAGCAGGGTTCCCACTTCTGGGGCCAACGTCCTGACTTTC.

The rearrangement links TRBV15 to TRBJ2-7; TRBD2 matches at 7 bases. V was pared by 5 bases and J by 0 bases, with 10 bases of the junction left unmatched. The CDR3 consists of 16 residues. CDR1 LNHNV and CDR2 YYDKDF come from the germline V gene (reference sequence). As DNA, the CDR3 is TGTGCCACCAGCCTACCCGGCCGGGGGGACTCCTACGAGCAGTACTTC. Protein sequence: CATSLPGRGDSYEQYF.

V gene TRBV18 combines with J gene TRBJ2-5; D is perhaps TRBD1 (6 bases). Trimming took 2 bases from V and 3 from J, leaving 13 bases between them. Germline CDR1 KGHSH, CDR2 LQKENI. This CDR3 contains 15 residues. The CDR3 loop is CASSPLLDSKETQYF. The DNA for the CDR3 is TGTGCCAGCTCACCATTGTTGGACAGCAAAGAGACCCAGTACTTC. Together with reference TRBV18 and TRBJ2-5, the CDR3 gives the full variable domain: NAGVMQNPRHLVRRRGQEARLRCSPMKGHSHVYWYRQLPEEGLKFMVYLQKENIIDESGMPKERFSAEFPKEGPSILRIQQVVRGDSAAYFCASSPLLDSKETQYFGPGTRLLVL.

This clone showed up just once. This chain connects TRBV6-5 to TRBJ2-7, with 7 bases that match TRBD1. V lost 6 bases to trimming and J lost 1 base; unmatched junction nucleotides: 6. Germline V lookup: CDR1 MNHEY, CDR2 SVGAGI. This CDR3 contains 14 residues. The CDR3 sequence is CASSRGKGSYEQYF. The CDR3 DNA is TGTGCCAGCAGCAGGGGGAAAGGGTCCTACGAGCAGTACTTC.

The chain carries TRBV29-1 and TRBJ1-2; D may be TRBD1 (5 bases). CDR3 length: 14 amino acids. Trimming took 2 bases from V and 4 from J, leaving 14 bases between them. The germline CDR1 and CDR2 sequences are SQVTM and ANQGSEA. CDR3 loop: CSVEPPARVYGYTF. The DNA of the CDR3 is TGCAGCGTTGAACCCCCGGCCAGGGTCTATGGCTACACCTTC. The full variable domain, in which reference TRBV29-1 and TRBJ1-2 provide the parts outside the CDR3, is SAVISQKPSRDICQRGTSLTIQCQVDSQVTMMFWYRQQPGQSLTLIATANQGSEATYESGFVIDKFPISRPNLTFSTLTVSNMSPEDSSIYLCSVEPPARVYGYTFGSGTRLTVV.

The chain couples TRBV7-9 to TRBJ2-2; 10 positions match TRBD1. Germline V gives CDR1 SEHNR, CDR2 FQNEAQ (reference sequence). The trim removed 2 bases at V and 7 bases at J, leaving 4 bases unmatched. This CDR3 comprises 15 residues. CDR3 in DNA: TGTGCCAGCAGCTTACGGACAGGGGGGTACGGGGAGCTGTTTTTT. It is translated as CASSLRTGGYGELFF.

This chain links TRBV9 with TRBJ2-1; 8 nucleotides match TRBD2. The germline V gene has CDR1 SGDLS and CDR2 YYNGEE. The trim removed 7 bases at V and 7 bases at J, leaving 10 bases unmatched. There are 14 residues in the CDR3. The CDR3 loop reads CASFDQRESNEQFF. As DNA, the CDR3 is TGTGCCAGCTTTGATCAGCGGGAGAGTAATGAGCAGTTCTTC.

This sequence joins TRBV6-4 and TRBJ2-7; 9 bases match TRBD1. Germline V gene data show CDR1 as MRHNA and CDR2 as SNTAGT. The CDR3 runs 15 residues. Trimming removed 4 bases from V and 2 bases from J; junction bases left unmatched: 6. The CDR3 here is CASSGRDREAYEQYF. As DNA, the CDR3 is TGTGCCAGCAGTGGGAGGGACAGGGAGGCCTACGAGCAGTACTTC.

The V gene is TRBV7-9, the J gene TRBJ2-7, with 10 bases lining up with TRBD1. The germline V gene encodes CDR1 SEHNR and CDR2 FQNEAQ (reference sequence). Trimming cost V 2 bases and J 2 bases; bases outside gene matches: 3. The CDR3 is 15 amino acids. CDR3: CASSLSGQGTYEQYF. The CDR3 DNA sequence: TGTGCCAGCAGCTTATCGGGACAGGGGACCTACGAGCAGTACTTC.